This T cell receptor beta chain was identified during a study of T-cell reconstitution after alpha-beta-depleted transplantation in children. Study-wide results and limits: As was reported, about two months after transplant, alpha-beta T cells came from several hundred expanded graft clones. T cells produced anew were the main source of T-cell counts and diversity one year after transplant. The high TCRbeta diversity at day 60 in some patients came from surviving recipient T cells and thymic progenitors.

Library preparation (for TCRbeta) was performed with unique molecular identifiers. A single record per CDR3 protein comes from TCRdb applying MiXCR to the PCR reads. The sample has more than 200,000 distinct CDR3 sequences, roughly 25% seen once. Remarks on this clonotype: Its antigen is unknown.

The CDR3 extends over 10 amino acids. Per the germline V gene, CDR1 is SQVTM and CDR2 is ANQGSEA. V lost 7 bases and J 5 bases, leaving 8 bases between the germline ends. The source is a girl aged 2 to 9 with Fanconi anemia, due to receive a stem cell transplant. This specimen was PBMCs, taken before TCRalphabeta/CD19-depleted stem cell transplant. The chain is built from TRBV29-1 and TRBJ2-5; D is perhaps TRBD2 (5 bases). The CDR3 DNA is TGCAGCGCGGACTCGGAGACCCAGTACTTC. This translates into CSADSETQYF.